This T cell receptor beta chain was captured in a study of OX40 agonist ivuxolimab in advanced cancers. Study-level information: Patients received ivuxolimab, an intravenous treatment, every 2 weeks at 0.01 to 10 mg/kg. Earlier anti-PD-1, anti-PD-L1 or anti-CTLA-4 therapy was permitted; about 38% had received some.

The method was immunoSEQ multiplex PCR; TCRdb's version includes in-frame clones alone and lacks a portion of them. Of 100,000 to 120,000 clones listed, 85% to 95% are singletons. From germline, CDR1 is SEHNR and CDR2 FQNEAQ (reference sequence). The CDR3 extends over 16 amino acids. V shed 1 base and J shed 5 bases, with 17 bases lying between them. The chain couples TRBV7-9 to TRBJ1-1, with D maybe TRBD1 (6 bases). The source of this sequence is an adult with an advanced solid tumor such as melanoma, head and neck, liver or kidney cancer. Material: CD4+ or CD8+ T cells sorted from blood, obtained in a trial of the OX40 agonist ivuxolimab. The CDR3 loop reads CASSLGSGGPGTEAFF. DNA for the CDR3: TGTGCCAGCAGCTTAGGATCTGGGGGGCCGGGGACTGAAGCTTTCTTT.